This T cell receptor beta chain is from a study of T cells in Graves' hyperthyroidism and ophthalmopathy. General study results and limits: Separating ophthalmopathy from stable hyperthyroidism was achieved by a 13 V-J model. Blood also showed most of the thyroid clonotypes that were expanded above 0.001.

Researchers amplified the TCR beta CDR3 regions from RNA transcripts. First-round RT-PCR with HTBI primers amplified the TCR CDR3 region. From the multiplex PCR reads, TCRdb called clonotypes with MiXCR, one entry per CDR3 protein. The sample has around 500,000 distinct CDR3 sequences; about 14% are singletons. Graves' hyperthyroidism showing no ophthalmopathy progression within 18 months was considered stable. Out of 10 ml of fresh peripheral blood came the PBMCs. About this clonotype itself: Its antigen remains unidentified.

The CDR3 runs 16 residues. V lost 0 bases and J lost 4, with 15 bases in between. From germline, CDR1 is MGHRA and CDR2 YSYEKL. The sample taken for sequencing was blood. The chain recombines TRBV4-1 with TRBJ1-2; D may be TRBD1 (5 bases). This sequence was found in a woman between 40 and 55 years old with Graves' hyperthyroidism. CDR3 nucleotide sequence: TGCGCCAGCAGCCAAGATCAGGGCCCGAAAAGCTATGGCTACACCTTC. This translates into CASSQDQGPKSYGYTF.